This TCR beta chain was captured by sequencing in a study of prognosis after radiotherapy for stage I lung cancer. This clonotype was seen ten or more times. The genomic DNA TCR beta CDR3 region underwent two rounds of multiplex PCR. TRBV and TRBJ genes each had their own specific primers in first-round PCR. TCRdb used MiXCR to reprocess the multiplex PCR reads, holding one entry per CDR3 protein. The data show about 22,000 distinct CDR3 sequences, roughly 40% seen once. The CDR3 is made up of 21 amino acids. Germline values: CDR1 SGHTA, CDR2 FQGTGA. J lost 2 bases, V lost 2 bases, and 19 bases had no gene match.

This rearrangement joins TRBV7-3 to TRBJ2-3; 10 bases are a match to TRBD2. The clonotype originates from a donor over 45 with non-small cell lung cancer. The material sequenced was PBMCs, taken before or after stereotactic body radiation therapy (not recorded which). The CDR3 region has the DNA TGTGCCAGCAGCTTAGACCTGGGCAGGGGCGGACTAGCGGATAACACAGATACGCAGTATTTT. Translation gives CASSLDLGRGGLADNTDTQYF.